The 12 T cell receptor beta chains presented below share a single source sample, sequenced in a study of T cell repertoires in cytomegalovirus infection. In TCRdb, the reads were re-called with MiXCR into one record per CDR3 protein. The sample has under 200,000 distinct CDR3 sequences, roughly 9% seen once. Sequenced sample: PBMCs. These receptor sequences come from a human donor in good health (CMV status not recorded). Some clones in this sample may be carry-over from other donors' samples.

This clonotype was seen at least ten times. The chain carries TRBV6-2 or TRBV6-3 and TRBJ2-3; possibly TRBD2 for D (6 bases). The V end was cut by 0 bases, the J end by 0 bases, with 22 bases between. The CDR3 covers 20 residues. Germline V lookup: CDR1 MNHEY, CDR2 SVGEGT. The CDR3 DNA follows: TGTGCCAGCAGTTACTCGATTGCCTGGGACTCAGGGACTAGCACAGATACGCAGTATTTT. Its translation: CASSYSIAWDSGTSTDTQYF.

This clonotype was observed a handful of times. V is TRBV10-2 and J is TRBJ2-7; D is perhaps TRBD1 or TRBD2 (5 bases each). The V end lost 3 bases, the J end lost 6 bases, and 9 bases lay between the germline ends. The CDR3 spans 12 residues. Germline V gene sequence: CDR1 WSHSY, CDR2 SAAADI. The CDR3 region has the DNA TGCGCCAGCAGTGACGTGGGGGTCGAGCAGTACTTC. This translates into CASSDVGVEQYF.

This clonotype showed up just a few times. The conserved phenylalanine or tryptophan normally closing the CDR3 is absent here, so this likely arose from a read error. Because the CDR3's place on the DNA is in doubt, the DNA is left out and the CDR3 is given as listed by TCRdb. This rearrangement joins TRBV23-1 to TRBJ2-1; the table assigns TRBD2, which was not confirmed against the DNA. TRBV23-1 counts as an open reading frame of uncertain function. The CDR3 length equals 13 residues, ends included. The CDR3 region is CASSHGARDSPVL.

This clonotype was picked up many times. The chain carries TRBV7-2 and TRBJ2-7; D uncertain. V lost 3 bases and J 3 bases, leaving 9 bases between the germline ends. Germline V gives CDR1 SGHTA, CDR2 FQGNSA. The CDR3 has 13 residues. This CDR3 reads CASSLDTGYEQYF. CDR3 coding DNA: TGTGCCAGCAGCTTGGATACGGGCTACGAGCAGTACTTC.

This clonotype has only a few counts. The rearrangement uses TRBV11-2 and TRBJ1-2; D is ambiguous. The V end was cut by 0 bases, the J end by 5 bases, with 13 bases between. The CDR3 runs to 15 residues. Looked up from germline, CDR1 is SGHAT and CDR2 is FQNNGV. The CDR3 coding sequence is TGTGCCAGCAGCTTAGATCGTCGAGACTTATATGGCTACACCTTC. Its translation: CASSLDRRDLYGYTF.

This clonotype was seen only a few times. This chain's CDR3 is CASSPRQGRTEAFF. The CDR3 region has the DNA TGTGCCAGCAGCCCCAGACAGGGAAGGACTGAAGCTTTCTTT. The V and J genes are TRBV7-6 and TRBJ1-1; the match to TRBD1 covers 7 bases. The length of the CDR3 is 14 residues. Germline V gene data show CDR1 as SGHVS and CDR2 as FNYEAQ. With 5 bases clipped from V and 5 bases from J, the junction kept 8 bases outside the gene matches.

This clonotype was seen ten or more times. The chain combines TRBV10-2 with TRBJ2-5; maybe TRBD1 (6 bases). This CDR3 comprises 12 residues. CDR1 WSHSY and CDR2 SAAADI come from the germline V gene. Trimming cost V 4 bases and J 5 bases, with 8 bases left between them. The CDR3 DNA follows: TGCGCCAGCAGTGTTCAGGGGGAGACCCAGTACTTC. Translated, it gives CASSVQGETQYF.

At least ten counts were recorded for this clonotype. V and J are TRBV6-6 and TRBJ1-2; 8 nucleotides line up with TRBD1. Trimming removed 7 bases from V and 7 bases from J; junction bases left unmatched: 8. The length of the CDR3 is 13 residues. Germline CDR1 is MNHNY and CDR2 is SVGAGI (reference sequence). The CDR3 loop is CASIGQGRSGYTF. DNA for the CDR3: TGTGCCAGCATCGGACAGGGCCGATCTGGCTACACCTTC.

This clonotype was seen ten or more times. The rearrangement joins TRBV29-1 to TRBJ2-3; TRBD1 matches 9 bases. Germline CDR1 SQVTM, CDR2 ANQGSEA. V shed 5 bases, J shed 2 bases, and the junction held 5 bases outside the gene matches. This CDR3 is built from 14 residues. The CDR3 loop is CSVTDRGATDTQYF. Written as DNA, the CDR3 is TGCAGCGTTACCGACAGGGGGGCCACAGATACGCAGTATTTT.

This clonotype occurred many times. The chain combines TRBV7-8 with TRBJ1-4; maybe TRBD1 (5 bases). V lost 5 bases and J 0 bases, leaving 13 bases between the germline ends. CDR1 SGHVS and CDR2 FQNEAQ come from the germline V gene. There are 16 residues in the CDR3. CDR3 DNA: TGTGCCAGCAGCGAATTTCAGGGATCAACTAATGAAAAACTGTTTTTT. This sequence encodes CASSEFQGSTNEKLFF.

This clonotype was observed at least ten times. This sequence joins TRBV7-2 and TRBJ1-2, with TRBD1 as a possible D gene (5 bases). Germline V lookup: CDR1 SGHTA, CDR2 FQGNSA. Trimming pared 4 bases from V and 3 bases from J, leaving 15 bases between. The CDR3 spans 15 residues. CDR3 loop: CASSSRPGTDYGYTF. The CDR3 nucleotides read TGTGCCAGCAGCTCTAGACCCGGGACGGACTATGGCTACACCTTC.

This clonotype was counted many times. This rearrangement joins TRBV29-1 to TRBJ2-3; TRBD2 matches at 13 bases. V shed 1 base, J shed 6 bases, and the junction held 7 bases outside the gene matches. Germline assignment: CDR1 SQVTM and CDR2 ANQGSEA. CDR3 size: 16 residues. The CDR3 coding sequence is TGCAGCGTTGAAGCCTCGGGACTAGCGGGATGGGATACGCAGTATTTT. Translated: CSVEASGLAGWDTQYF.